This TCR beta chain came from a study of T cell clusters in autoimmune cytopenias. Study context: A median age of around 63 years and mean of about 52 years characterized healthy donor controls.

Germline CDR1 LNHDA, CDR2 SQIVND (reference sequence). The length of the CDR3 is 16 residues. Roughly 38,000 genome equivalents of blood DNA were amplified for TRB. One tube held mixed TRB-A and TRB-B primer pools for touch-down PCR. TCRdb reprocessed the multiplex PCR reads and keeps a single row for each CDR3 protein, giving no DNA. The sample has under 15,000 distinct CDR3 sequences. The data also belong to a second study, concerning T cell repertoires in aging, cancer and after chemotherapy. From that paper: Loss of evenness, beyond lost richness, contributed to age-related TCR diversity decline in cancer patients.

The receptor was derived from a human donor in good health. Sequencing was done on a sample of peripheral blood. The chain combines TRBV19 with TRBJ2-5; without DNA, the TCRdb call of TRBD2 cannot be checked. The CDR3 spells CASSKPPGLVLETQYF.